This TCR beta chain was documented in a study of CD8+ T cells in alopecia areata (dated by TCRdb to between 2017 and 2018). Some background on the complete study: In both human patients and the C3H/HeJ mouse model, the study applied high-throughput TCRbeta sequencing to look at T cell clonal expansion in alopecia areata. On the human side, TCRbeta sequencing was run on scalp tissue and on sorted CD4+ and CD8+ peripheral blood T cells from healthy controls and from alopecia areata patients with either patchy or totalis/universalis disease. Scalp clonality was compared across normal scalp (n=4), patchy alopecia areata scalp (n=8), and alopecia totalis/universalis scalp (n=8). RNA was extracted with the PAXgene miRNA kit for fixed scalp, the miRNeasy kit for PBMCs, and the RNeasy kit for mouse skin. TCRbeta CDR3 regions were amplified by immunoSEQ multiplex PCR with 35 Vbeta forward and 13 Jbeta reverse primers.

PBMCs were isolated by density centrifugation and stained for CD3, CD4 and CD8, after which CD4+ and CD8+ T cells were sorted on a FACSAria. Scalp biopsies and blood samples were provided by unaffected controls. The study at large found these results: Compared with mice, TCR sequences shared between patients were less clear, possibly partly because of HLA diversity across the patient population. Scalp TCR repertoire analysis is complicated because resident alphabeta T cells in normal human skin are also sequenced, whereas mouse skin is dominated by gammadelta T cells. Compared with normal scalp, lesional scalp had higher clonality and more expanded CD8+ clones, particularly in alopecia totalis/universalis, a pattern that suggests antigenic drive.

V lost 5 bases and J lost 2 bases; the stretch between them is 10 bases long. CDR1 and CDR2, looked up from the germline V gene, are MDHEN and SYDVKM. The CDR3, cysteine through phenylalanine, is 14 amino acids long. CDR3 DNA is the only sequence kept; it has 42 bases, read in frame from the first base. Note on this clone: Its recognized antigen is unknown. Base qualities are not provided; no much larger clone lies one nucleotide away.

Receptors were amplified or captured by the immunoSEQ multiplex PCR assay. For TCR sequencing, RNA was extracted from every sample and reverse transcribed into cDNA to serve as template. SuperScript III was used for first-strand cDNA synthesis, primed with a 2:1 mix of oligo-dT and random hexamers. Amplification bias was assessed with a synthetic immune receptor repertoire, and residual bias was removed computationally. In the authors' own workflow: Raw reads were preprocessed to remove errors, and CDR3 was defined by IMGT conventions from the conserved cysteine to phenylalanine. Clonality was computed as 1 minus the Shannon entropy, with the entropy normalized by log2 of the number of productive unique TCRs. CD4 or CD8 identity of scalp clones was inferred by cross-referencing scalp TCRbeta sequences with sorted blood CD4 and CD8 repertoires. TCRdb stores this immuneACCESS table with in-frame sequences only. Part of the clones is absent; in the studies checked, under half of the shortfall reflects unresolved V genes, and no reason is known for the rest. V and J calls plus clone size are reproduced from that table; the DNA served to infer D and trimming. The sample contains roughly 150,000 clones, roughly 60% of them found a single time. The ten largest clones add up to 30% to 45% of the sample.

Rearrangement joined TRBV28 to TRBJ1-5; the D gene cannot be named for sure. The sequence derives from a human donor in good health. Sequencing was performed on CD8+ T cells sorted from blood. The CDR3 is CASSVKIRNQPQHF. At the DNA level, the sequence is TGTGCCAGCAGTGTCAAGATTCGCAATCAGCCCCAGCATTTT.